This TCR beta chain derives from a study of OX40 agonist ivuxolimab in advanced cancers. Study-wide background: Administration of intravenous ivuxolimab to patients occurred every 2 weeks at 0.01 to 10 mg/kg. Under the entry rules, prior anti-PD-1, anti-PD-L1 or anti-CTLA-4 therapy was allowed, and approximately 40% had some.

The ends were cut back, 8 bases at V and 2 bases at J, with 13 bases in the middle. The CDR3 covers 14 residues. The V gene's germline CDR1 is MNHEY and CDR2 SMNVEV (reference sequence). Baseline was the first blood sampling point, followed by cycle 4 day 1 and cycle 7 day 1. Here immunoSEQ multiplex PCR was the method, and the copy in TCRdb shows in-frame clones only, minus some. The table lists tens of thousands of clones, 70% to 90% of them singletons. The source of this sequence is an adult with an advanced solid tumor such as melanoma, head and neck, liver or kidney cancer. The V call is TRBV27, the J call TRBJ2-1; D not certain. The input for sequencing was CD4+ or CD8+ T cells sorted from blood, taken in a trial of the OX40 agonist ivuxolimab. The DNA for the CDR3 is TGTGCCAGCCTGCGTGGGCCAACCTACAATGAGCAGTTCTTC. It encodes CASLRGPTYNEQFF.